The rows below give T cell receptor beta chains drawn from one sample of a study of blood T cell repertoires in COVID-19. Profiled with immunoSEQ multiplex PCR; TCRdb holds only in-frame clones, not every one. This sample has approximately 270,000 clones, with around nine tenths found just once. Sequenced material: peripheral blood. These receptors all stem from an elderly man with acute or convalescent COVID-19. The conserved cysteine and the conserved F or W are not part of the CDR3 here. Rows may omit the clone size; those that give it use once, few, many or a size class.

CDR3	size	V	J
ASSQVAGLNNEQF	once	TRBV14	TRBJ2-1
ASSLTSFEQF	NA	TRBV7-9	TRBJ2-1
ASALQGNYGYT	NA	TRBV2	TRBJ1-2
ATSTSSQGIYTDTQY	NA	TRBV15	TRBJ2-3
ASSHRGLDQAEQF	NA	TRBV4-1	TRBJ2-1
ASSIGTGSNQDSPLH	NA	TRBV19	TRBJ1-6
ASTARTGVYEQY	NA	TRBV6-5	TRBJ2-7
ASSMNRDRIYGYT	NA	TRBV19	TRBJ1-2
ASSPQGEWTEQF	NA	TRBV19	TRBJ2-1
ASSSGQEGDTQY	NA	TRBV6-6	TRBJ2-3
ASSERAGATSGNEQF	NA	TRBV9	TRBJ2-1
ASRLDSQSSYNSPLH	NA	TRBV19	TRBJ1-6
ASSVASNYGYT	NA	TRBV9	TRBJ1-2
ASSLEGQIYGYT	NA	TRBV7-9	TRBJ1-2
ASSLSGVSNQPQH	NA	TRBV5-1	TRBJ1-5
ATMAGDLTDTQY	NA	TRBV24-1	TRBJ2-3
ASSLGAGGSYEQY	NA	TRBV5-4	TRBJ2-7
ASSQWQQETQY	few	TRBV3-1/TRBV3-2	TRBJ2-5
ASSLGPSGTGSYEQY	NA	TRBV7-2	TRBJ2-7
ASSSPGQDPMNTEAF	NA	TRBV7-2	TRBJ1-1
ASSLGANSETQY	NA	TRBV7-9	TRBJ2-5
ASSLGQQAYEQY	NA	TRBV11-1	TRBJ2-7
ASSARGSTDYEQY	once	TRBV19	TRBJ2-7
ASSLRGLAEYNEQF	NA	TRBV5-8	TRBJ2-1
ASSALGVENEKLF	NA	TRBV2	TRBJ1-4
ASSPFGGERGGPFAYTDTQY	NA	TRBV21-1	TRBJ2-3
ASSVTGTSADTQY	NA	TRBV19	TRBJ2-3
ASTPAGSYEQY	NA	TRBV25-1	TRBJ2-7
ASSPGRVGQETQY	NA	TRBV27	TRBJ2-5
ASSIQGRAEAF	NA	TRBV12-3/TRBV12-4	TRBJ1-1
ASRQETGKNIQY	once	TRBV2	TRBJ2-4
ASSKNRSFNYGYT	NA	TRBV6-5	TRBJ1-2
ASSAQTGGTTEAF	few	TRBV2	TRBJ1-1
ASSLTGLGLAGWIYEQY	NA	TRBV5-1	TRBJ2-7